This T cell receptor beta chain was captured in a study of Graves' ophthalmopathy and Graves' hyperthyroidism. RNA transcripts yielded amplified TCR beta CDR3 regions. HTBI-primed RT-PCR formed the first round, and a multiplex PCR formed the second. TCRdb itself ran the multiplex PCR reads through MiXCR, one entry per CDR3 protein. This sample has about 480,000 distinct CDR3 sequences, with around 15% found just once. The CDR3 consists of 15 residues. V shed 1 base and J shed 6 bases, with 13 bases lying between them. Germline CDR1 reads LNHNV; CDR2 reads YYDKDF (reference sequence). This clonotype was counted ten times or more.

The chain recombines TRBV15 with TRBJ1-5; possibly TRBD1 for D (6 bases). This TCR came from a woman aged 30 to 39 with Graves' ophthalmopathy. The sample was blood. The chain's CDR3 is CATSRGTGAFQPQHF. The CDR3, as DNA: TGTGCCACCAGCAGAGGGACGGGGGCCTTTCAGCCCCAGCATTTT.